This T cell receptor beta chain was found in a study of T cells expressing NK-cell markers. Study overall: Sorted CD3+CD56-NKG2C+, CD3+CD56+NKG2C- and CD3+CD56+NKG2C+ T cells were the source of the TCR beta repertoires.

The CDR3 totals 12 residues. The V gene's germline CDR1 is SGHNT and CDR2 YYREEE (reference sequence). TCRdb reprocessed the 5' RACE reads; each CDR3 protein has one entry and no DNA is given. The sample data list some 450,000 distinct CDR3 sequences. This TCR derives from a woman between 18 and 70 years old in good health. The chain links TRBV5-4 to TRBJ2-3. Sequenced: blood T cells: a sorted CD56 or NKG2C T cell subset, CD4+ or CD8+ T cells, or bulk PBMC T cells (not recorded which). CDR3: CASSLYEDTQYF.